A single sample gave rise to the 18 T cell receptor beta chains below, sequenced in a study of blood T cell repertoires in COVID-19. Clones were read by immunoSEQ multiplex PCR, and TCRdb kept only the in-frame ones, dropping some. The data contain under 200,000 clones, approximately 86% of them seen just once; the ten biggest clones take up 3.5% to 4%. Sequenced material: peripheral blood. These receptors came from a woman in her sixties or seventies who had recovered from COVID-19.

This clone was observed once. This chain joins TRBV2 and TRBJ1-6, with no clear D. Germline assignment: CDR1 SNHLY and CDR2 FYNNEI. Trimming took 1 base from V and 13 from J, leaving 11 bases between them. This CDR3 has 13 amino acids. The CDR3 nucleotides read TGTGCCAGCAGTGAAGACAGCCAGGTTCCCCTCCACTTT. Protein: CASSEDSQVPLHF.

This clone was detected a few times. The V gene is TRBV12-3 or TRBV12-4, the J gene TRBJ2-1; the D gene is possibly TRBD2 (6 bases). CDR3 length equals 11 residues. V lost 4 bases and J lost 8, with 6 bases in between. This CDR3 is CASSWGDEQFF. CDR3 DNA sequence: TGTGCCAGCAGTTGGGGGGATGAGCAGTTCTTC.

The J gene is TRBJ2-7, the V gene TRBV10-3; TRBD1 aligns across 9 bases. V shed 6 bases and J 5 bases; nucleotides not matched to a gene: 2. Germline V gene lookup returns CDR1 ENHRY and CDR2 SYGVKD. The CDR3 has 12 amino acids. The CDR3 region is CAIRGDRDEQYF. In DNA form, the CDR3 reads TGTGCCATCAGGGGGGACAGGGACGAGCAGTACTTC.

The chain has TRBV11-1 and TRBJ2-1, with 13 bases matching TRBD2. Germline trimming cut 10 bases from V and 5 bases from J; bases unmatched to any gene: 5. The length of the CDR3 is 14 residues. Germline assignment: CDR1 SGHAT and CDR2 FQDESV (reference sequence). The CDR3 sequence is CATTGLAGHNEQFF. The CDR3 nucleotides are TGTGCCACCACGGGACTAGCGGGGCACAATGAGCAGTTCTTC.

The sample holds a few counts of this clone. The CDR3 DNA is TGTGCCAGCAGCAACCAGGTTCAAGAGACCCAGTACTTC. Translated: CASSNQVQETQYF. The rearrangement joins TRBV7-2 to TRBJ2-5; unclear D gene. There are 13 residues in the CDR3. V was clipped by 5 bases and J by 2 bases, with 9 bases between them. CDR1 and CDR2 from the germline V gene are SGHTA and FQGNSA.

J is TRBJ2-1 and V is TRBV28; TRBD2 matches 7 bases. V gave up 5 bases and J gave up 5 bases; unmatched junction bases: 12. The CDR3 loop spans 16 amino acids. The V gene's germline CDR1 is MDHEN and CDR2 SYDVKM. CDR3 amino acids: CASSPAQAGFNNEQFF. CDR3 coding DNA: TGTGCCAGCAGTCCGGCCCAAGCGGGGTTCAACAATGAGCAGTTCTTC.

Here the CDR3 DNA reads TGTGCCAGTATCTCGGGGAGAGAGAACACTGAAGCTTTCTTT. Amino acid sequence: CASISGRENTEAFF. The V call is TRBV19, the J call TRBJ1-1; D unclear. The CDR3 runs to 14 residues. Deletions cut 7 bases from V and 1 base from J, with 13 bases between. Germline V lookup: CDR1 LNHDA, CDR2 SQIVND (reference sequence).

The gene calls are TRBV3-1 (or the pseudogene TRBV3-2) and TRBJ2-5, with 11 bases lining up with TRBD2. Trimming at V came to 4 bases and at J to 13 bases, leaving 5 bases not matched to a gene. This CDR3 contains 12 residues. CDR1 is LGHDT and CDR2 is YNNKEL in the germline V gene (reference sequence). This CDR3 reads CASSRRLAGTYF. Written as DNA, the CDR3 is TGTGCCAGCAGCCGCCGACTAGCGGGGACGTACTTC.

V gene TRBV6-1 combines with J gene TRBJ1-2; D gene unclear. Trimming removed 2 bases at V and 3 bases at J, with 19 bases between. The CDR3 runs to 17 residues. Germline CDR1 and CDR2: MNHNS and SASEGT. CDR3 amino acids: CASSELPALPGYYGYTF. For the CDR3, the DNA is TGTGCCAGCAGTGAATTACCCGCTCTACCAGGATACTATGGCTACACCTTC.

V and J are TRBV9 and TRBJ2-7; 7 bases align to TRBD1. Germline loops: CDR1 SGDLS, CDR2 YYNGEE. V was pared by 4 bases and J by 4 bases, with 8 bases of the junction left unmatched. The CDR3 sequence is 14 residues long. DNA of the CDR3: TGTGCCAGCAGCTTCCGGGACAGATTTTACGAGCAGTACTTC. Translating it yields CASSFRDRFYEQYF.

The genes are TRBV5-5 and TRBJ2-5; 8 positions agree with TRBD1. The CDR3 extends over 16 amino acids. V shed 3 bases and J 3 bases; nucleotides not matched to a gene: 10. Per germline, CDR1 SGHKS and CDR2 YYEKEE (reference sequence). The CDR3 nucleotides read TGTGCCAGCAGCTCGACCCAGGGGGCGATTGAAGAGACCCAGTACTTC. Translated: CASSSTQGAIEETQYF.

CDR3 coding DNA: TGTGCCAGTACAAGTCCCCGGGACAGGGGCACCGGGGAGCTGTTTTTT. Its protein is CASTSPRDRGTGELFF. The V call is TRBV19, the J call TRBJ2-2; 10 bases line up with TRBD1. The germline CDR1 and CDR2 sequences are LNHDA and SQIVND (reference sequence). V gave up 7 bases and J gave up 4 bases; unmatched junction bases: 9. The CDR3 is made up of 16 amino acids.

This chain joins TRBV4-1 and TRBJ2-2; 7 nucleotides align to TRBD2. This CDR3 has 15 residues. Germline values: CDR1 MGHRA, CDR2 YSYEKL. V shed 1 base, J shed 11 bases, and the junction held 10 bases outside the gene matches. The CDR3 here is CASSQVLPGGNELFF. CDR3 bases: TGCGCCAGCAGCCAAGTTCTCCCGGGAGGTAACGAGCTGTTTTTT.

The gene calls are TRBV6-5 and TRBJ2-2; D possibly corresponds to TRBD2 (5 bases). Germline V gene sequence: CDR1 MNHEY, CDR2 SVGAGI. V lost 8 bases and J 4 bases, leaving 14 bases between the germline ends. The CDR3 runs to 14 residues. The CDR3 sequence: CASLVQAGTGELFF. As DNA, the CDR3 is TGTGCCAGCCTTGTCCAGGCGGGCACCGGGGAGCTGTTTTTT.

The CDR3 loop is CASSLIQGSYNEQFF. In nucleotides, the CDR3 is TGCGCCAGCAGCTTGATCCAGGGATCCTACAATGAGCAGTTCTTC. The chain has TRBV5-1 and TRBJ2-1, with D maybe TRBD1 (5 bases). Looked up from germline, CDR1 is SGHRS and CDR2 is YFSETQ. The CDR3 loop spans 15 amino acids. V shed 1 base and J shed 1 base, with 9 bases lying between them. Drawing the rest from reference TRBV5-1 and TRBJ2-1, the complete variable domain is KAGVTQTPRYLIKTRGQQVTLSCSPISGHRSVSWYQQTPGQGLQFLFEYFSETQRNKGNFPGRFSGRQFSNSRSEMNVSTLELGDSALYLCASSLIQGSYNEQFFGPGTRLTVL.

J is TRBJ1-1 and V is TRBV5-1; D uncertain. The germline V gene has CDR1 SGHRS and CDR2 YFSETQ. V lost 0 bases and J lost 0, with 12 bases in between. This CDR3 contains 16 residues. DNA for the CDR3: TGCGCCAGCAGCTTGGTAGCGGCAGGACTGAACACTGAAGCTTTCTTT. Its protein is CASSLVAAGLNTEAFF.

The V call is TRBV9, the J call TRBJ2-3; 7 bases map to TRBD1. The trim removed 0 bases at V and 0 bases at J, leaving 1 base unmatched. CDR1 is SGDLS, CDR2 YYNGEE, per germline. CDR3 length: 15 residues. The CDR3 DNA sequence: TGTGCCAGCAGCGTAGGGGACAGTAGCACAGATACGCAGTATTTT. Translating gives CASSVGDSSTDTQYF.

This chain uses TRBV10-2 with TRBJ2-7, with 11 bases lining up with TRBD1. Germline CDR1 reads WSHSY; CDR2 reads SAAADI. The trim removed 7 bases at V and 5 bases at J, leaving 10 bases unmatched. This CDR3 comprises 15 residues. In nucleotides, the CDR3 is TGCGCCAGCAATAAGCCGGGACAGGGGGTTAACGAGCAGTACTTC. Encoded protein: CASNKPGQGVNEQYF.